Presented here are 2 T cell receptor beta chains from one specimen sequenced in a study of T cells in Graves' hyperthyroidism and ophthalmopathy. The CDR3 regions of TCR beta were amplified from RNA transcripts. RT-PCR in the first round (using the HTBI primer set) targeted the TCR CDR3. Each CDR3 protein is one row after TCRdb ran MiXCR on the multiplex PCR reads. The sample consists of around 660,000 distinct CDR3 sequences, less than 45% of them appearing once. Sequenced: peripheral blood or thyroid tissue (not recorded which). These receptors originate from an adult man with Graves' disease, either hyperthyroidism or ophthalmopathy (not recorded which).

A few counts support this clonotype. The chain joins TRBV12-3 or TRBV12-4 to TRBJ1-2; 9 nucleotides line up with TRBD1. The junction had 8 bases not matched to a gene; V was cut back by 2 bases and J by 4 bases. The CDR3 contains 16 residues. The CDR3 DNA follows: TGTGCCAGCAGTTTAAGTCCGGGACAGGGTGGCTATGGCTACACCTTC. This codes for CASSLSPGQGGYGYTF.

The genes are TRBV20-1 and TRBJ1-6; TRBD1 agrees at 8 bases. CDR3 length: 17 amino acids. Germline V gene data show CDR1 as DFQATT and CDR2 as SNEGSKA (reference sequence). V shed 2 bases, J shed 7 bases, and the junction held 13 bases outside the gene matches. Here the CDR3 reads CSARPADRDSRNSPLHF. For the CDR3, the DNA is TGCAGTGCTAGACCCGCGGACAGGGACTCGCGGAATTCACCCCTCCACTTT.